This TCR beta chain was profiled in a study of blood T cell repertoires in COVID-19. On the study more broadly: PBMCs, B-cell-depleted T cells, or T cells were the source of the cDNA or gDNA that made up the material.

Using immunoSEQ multiplex PCR, the repertoire was profiled, and TCRdb retains in-frame clones only, with some absent. The sample carries some 22,000 clones, roughly 89% recorded once. Sequencing was done on a sample of peripheral blood. This receptor was obtained from a man in his 70s with COVID-19, enrolled during active disease.

The CDR3 DNA follows: TGCGCCAGCACCCTCCAAGAGACCCAGTACTTC. Encoded protein: CASTLQETQYF. The gene calls are TRBV5-1 and TRBJ2-5; no clear D. Trimming stripped 6 bases from V and 1 base from J, with 4 bases between. There are 11 residues in the CDR3. Germline V gene lookup returns CDR1 SGHRS and CDR2 YFSETQ. The whole variable domain, remainder taken from reference TRBV5-1 and TRBJ2-5, is KAGVTQTPRYLIKTRGQQVTLSCSPISGHRSVSWYQQTPGQGLQFLFEYFSETQRNKGNFPGRFSGRQFSNSRSEMNVSTLELGDSALYLCASTLQETQYFGPGTRLLVL.